These 21 T cell receptor beta chains were sequenced from one sample in a study of cytomegalovirus exposure and HLA in healthy donors. Both 60 Vbeta primers and 13 Jbeta primers went into the PCR. Sequencing was performed with immunoSEQ multiplex PCR; in TCRdb, only in-frame clones are kept and a portion is missing. This sample has around 150,000 clones, with 60% to 85% found just once. The sample consisted of PBMCs. Receptors originate from a man aged 45 to 65 in good health and CMV-seropositive.

The gene calls are TRBV7-9 and TRBJ2-1; 7 positions match TRBD2. The germline CDR1 and CDR2 sequences are SEHNR and FQNEAQ (reference sequence). The CDR3 loop spans 15 amino acids. Losses at the gene ends were 1 base for V and 9 bases for J; bases not matched to a gene: 9. The CDR3 DNA sequence: TGTGCCAGCAGCTTAGTGGCGGGAGCGCGAGGTGAGCAGTTCTTC. It encodes CASSLVAGARGEQFF. Filled out from reference TRBV7-9 and TRBJ2-1, the complete variable domain reads DTGVSQNPRHKITKRGQNVTFRCDPISEHNRLYWYRQTLGQGPEFLTYFQNEAQLEKSRLLSDRFSAERPKGSFSTLEIQRTEQGDSAMYLCASSLVAGARGEQFFGPGTRLTVL.

As for this clone: One end of the junction is discordant with germline, which a read error may explain. V and J are TRBV25-1 and TRBJ2-7; 7 bases are a match to TRBD2. This CDR3 region has 12 residues. Looked up from germline, CDR1 is MGHDK and CDR2 is SYGVNS. In DNA, the CDR3 is TGTGCCAGCAGTGTTGGGAGGGTAGTACGGTTTTTC. Amino acid sequence: CASSVGRVVRFF.

The rearrangement links TRBV7-9 to TRBJ1-2, with TRBD1 matching 10 bases. The germline V gene encodes CDR1 SEHNR and CDR2 FQNEAQ (reference sequence). This CDR3 has 17 amino acids. J gave up 3 bases and V 4 bases, and 11 bases lay outside the gene matches. This CDR3 reads CASSSRTGTGVDYGYTF. Here the CDR3 DNA reads TGTGCCAGCAGCTCCCGTACCGGGACAGGGGTGGACTATGGCTACACCTTC.

This clone was found a few times. The chain joins TRBV11-2 to TRBJ2-3; D remains ambiguous. Germline V gene data show CDR1 as SGHAT and CDR2 as FQNNGV. There are 16 residues in the CDR3. V was pared by 2 bases and J by 0 bases, with 12 bases between. The CDR3 coding sequence is TGTGCCAGCAGCTTATTACCAGACACTAGCACAGATACGCAGTATTTT. This encodes CASSLLPDTSTDTQYF.

The chain uses TRBV9 and TRBJ2-5; D unclear. The germline CDR1 and CDR2 sequences are SGDLS and YYNGEE. The germline V and J ends were trimmed by 4 bases and 4 bases, with 14 bases remaining between them. The CDR3 loop spans 14 amino acids. The CDR3: CASSPDPGPETQYF. The CDR3 nucleotides are TGTGCCAGCAGCCCCGATCCCGGTCCAGAGACCCAGTACTTC.

This chain links TRBV2 with TRBJ2-1, with 9 bases identical to TRBD2. Germline trimming cut 6 bases from V and 9 bases from J; bases unmatched to any gene: 12. This CDR3 region has 15 residues. Germline V gene data show CDR1 as SNHLY and CDR2 as FYNNEI. CDR3 protein: CASRRTTSGITEQFF. Here the CDR3 DNA reads TGTGCCAGCAGACGCACGACTAGCGGAATAACTGAGCAGTTCTTC.

The chain uses TRBV13 and TRBJ2-7, with 9 bases identical to TRBD1. This CDR3 has 12 residues. V was pared by 5 bases and J by 7 bases, with 3 bases of the junction left unmatched. From germline, CDR1 is PRHDT and CDR2 FYEKMQ (reference sequence). The CDR3 sequence is CASSPDRGEQYF. For the CDR3, the DNA is TGTGCCAGCAGCCCGGACAGGGGTGAGCAGTACTTC.

CDR3 amino acids: CASSDRGPQPQHF. The CDR3, as DNA: TGTGCCAGCAGCGACAGGGGGCCTCAGCCCCAGCATTTT. The rearrangement links TRBV7-2 to TRBJ1-5, with 10 bases that match TRBD1. With V trimmed by 5 bases and J by 6 bases, 1 base remained unmatched. Germline CDR1 reads SGHTA; CDR2 reads FQGNSA. This CDR3 has 13 residues.

The chain joins TRBV19 to TRBJ2-1, with D perhaps matching TRBD1 (5 bases). The CDR3 loop spans 14 amino acids. CDR1 and CDR2 (germline): LNHDA, SQIVND (reference sequence). The ends were cut back, 2 bases at V and 10 bases at J, with 15 bases in the middle. Written as DNA, the CDR3 is TGTGCCAGTAGTATACTCCAGGGTACGGGCGAGCAGTTCTTC. The encoded protein is CASSILQGTGEQFF.

V gene TRBV28 combines with J gene TRBJ1-4, with D possibly matching TRBD1 (6 bases). This CDR3 comprises 16 residues. Germline CDR1 is MDHEN and CDR2 is SYDVKM. With 5 bases removed from V and 3 bases from J, the gap between germline ends came to 16 bases. CDR3 sequence (DNA): TGTGCCAGCAGTAAGAGCATGGGGGCGGCTAATGAAAAACTGTTTTTT. Translation gives CASSKSMGAANEKLFF.

The chain has TRBV5-1 and TRBJ1-5, with 7 bases fitting TRBD1. Trimming at V came to 0 bases and at J to 0 bases, leaving 3 bases not matched to a gene. The CDR3 consists of 16 residues. Germline CDR1 reads SGHRS; CDR2 reads YFSETQ. DNA for the CDR3: TGCGCCAGCAGCTTGGACAGGGGATCTAGCAATCAGCCCCAGCATTTT. Its translation is CASSLDRGSSNQPQHF.

The V call is TRBV5-5, the J call TRBJ2-1; a weak D match, TRBD1 (6 bases). This CDR3 has 16 residues. The germline V and J ends were trimmed by 0 bases and 6 bases, with 16 bases remaining between them. Germline values: CDR1 SGHKS, CDR2 YYEKEE (reference sequence). This CDR3 is CASSLASLVQGNEQFF. As DNA, the CDR3 is TGTGCCAGCAGCTTGGCCTCTCTTGTACAGGGCAATGAGCAGTTCTTC.

The chain carries TRBV28 and TRBJ2-7; 7 bases agree with TRBD2. The J segment lost 4 bases and the V segment lost 6 bases, leaving 9 bases of the junction unmatched. There are 14 residues in the CDR3. The germline V gene has CDR1 MDHEN and CDR2 SYDVKM. CDR3 DNA: TGTGCCAGCAGGTCCCGGGGAGGGAGGTACGAGCAGTACTTC. It yields the protein CASRSRGGRYEQYF.

This sequence joins TRBV13 and TRBJ2-7; 8 bases agree with TRBD2. After removal of 3 bases from V and 2 bases from J, the junction contained 6 bases not matched to a gene. The CDR3 runs 15 residues. Germline assignment: CDR1 PRHDT and CDR2 FYEKMQ (reference sequence). The CDR3 region is CASSFPGTSPYEQYF. In DNA, the CDR3 is TGTGCCAGCAGCTTTCCCGGGACTAGTCCCTACGAGCAGTACTTC.

The chain recombines TRBV5-1 with TRBJ2-3, with a weak D call TRBD2 (5 bases). The germline V gene encodes CDR1 SGHRS and CDR2 YFSETQ. V was shortened by 0 bases and J by 8 bases, with 13 bases between the two germline ends. This CDR3 contains 14 residues. The CDR3 sequence is CASSLGSDRGTQYF. For the CDR3, the DNA is TGCGCCAGCAGCTTGGGTAGCGACCGGGGTACGCAGTATTTT.

The chain couples TRBV5-8 to TRBJ1-1, with D hard to call. The V gene lost 0 bases and the J gene lost 4 bases, with 7 bases spanning the gap. The CDR3 runs to 13 residues. The germline gives CDR1 SGHTS, CDR2 YDEGEE. In DNA form, the CDR3 reads TGTGCCAGCAGCTTGGTTCTGGCCACTGAAGCTTTCTTT. This codes for CASSLVLATEAFF.

The rearrangement links TRBV6-1 to TRBJ1-1; 8 positions agree with TRBD1. The CDR3 extends over 14 amino acids. V dropped 6 bases and J dropped 4; count of bases not matched to a gene: 7. Germline CDR1 MNHNS, CDR2 SASEGT. CDR3 in amino acids: CASRTQGGGTEAFF. CDR3 coding DNA: TGTGCCAGCAGGACACAGGGGGGAGGCACTGAAGCTTTCTTT.

The rearrangement links TRBV2 to TRBJ1-5; D unresolved. This CDR3 is 12 amino acids long. CDR1 and CDR2 from the germline V gene are SNHLY and FYNNEI. Trimming left V 5 bases short and J 5 bases short, with 7 bases between. The CDR3 nucleotides read TGTGCCAGCAGTCTCCGGGATCAGCCCCAGCATTTT. Its protein product is CASSLRDQPQHF.

This clone was counted between two and nine times. The rearrangement links TRBV6-5 to TRBJ2-1, with a weak D call TRBD1 (5 bases). This CDR3 is built from 14 residues. Germline CDR1 MNHEY, CDR2 SVGAGI. Trimming took off 2 bases at V and 5 bases at J, with 10 bases between the two ends. DNA for the CDR3: TGTGCCAGCAGTTACCCGACAGCTAACAATGAGCAGTTCTTC. It encodes CASSYPTANNEQFF.

The V gene is TRBV29-1, the J gene TRBJ2-5, with D perhaps matching TRBD2 (5 bases). The V end was cut by 2 bases, the J end by 5 bases, with 9 bases between. This CDR3 is built from 12 residues. CDR1 is SQVTM, CDR2 ANQGSEA, per germline. The CDR3 loop is CSVESSWETQYF. The CDR3 nucleotides are TGCAGCGTTGAATCTAGCTGGGAGACCCAGTACTTC.

The CDR3 DNA follows: TGCGCCAGCAGCCCGGGACAGGGTGTAAGCTACGAGCAGTACTTC. Translated, it gives CASSPGQGVSYEQYF. J is TRBJ2-7 and V is TRBV5-1; 9 bases are shared with TRBD1. Germline CDR1 reads SGHRS; CDR2 reads YFSETQ. V lost 4 bases and J lost 3; bases outside the gene matches: 8. The CDR3 loop spans 15 amino acids. The entire variable domain, with the rest obtained from reference TRBV5-1 and TRBJ2-7, is as follows: KAGVTQTPRYLIKTRGQQVTLSCSPISGHRSVSWYQQTPGQGLQFLFEYFSETQRNKGNFPGRFSGRQFSNSRSEMNVSTLELGDSALYLCASSPGQGVSYEQYFGPGTRLTVT.